This record concerns one TCR beta chain sequence. Patients included in sequencing had previously demonstrated CD8+CD57+ cell expansion by flow cytometry. The CDR3 covers 14 residues. Germline assignment: CDR1 SGHTA and CDR2 FQGNSA. V was trimmed by 6 bases and J by 3 bases, leaving 15 bases between them. These data originate in a study of CD8+CD57+ T cells in acquired aplastic anemia. Both TCR beta VDJ combination and CDR3 sequence profiling were carried out. Genomic DNA was the template for this profiling. TCRdb re-derived calls from the reads in MiXCR, one entry per CDR3 protein. There are about half a million distinct CDR3 sequences in the sample; under 40% occur only once, and 0.8% to 0.85% lies in the top ten.

This clonotype originated in a human donor with aplastic anemia. Input material: sorted CD4+, CD8+, or CD8+CD57+ T cells (not recorded which) from PBMCs. V is TRBV7-2 and J is TRBJ2-7; TRBD2 is a possible D gene (5 bases). The CDR3 nucleotides read TGTGCCAGCAGACGCCTCGGGGAGAGCTACGAGCAGTACTTC. It yields the protein CASRRLGESYEQYF.